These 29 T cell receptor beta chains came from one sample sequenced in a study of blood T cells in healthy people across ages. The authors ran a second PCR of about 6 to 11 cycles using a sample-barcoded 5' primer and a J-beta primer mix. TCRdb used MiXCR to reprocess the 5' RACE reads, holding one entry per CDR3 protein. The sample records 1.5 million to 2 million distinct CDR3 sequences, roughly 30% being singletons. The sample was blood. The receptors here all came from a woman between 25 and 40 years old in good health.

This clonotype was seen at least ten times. The CDR3 reads CASSQQGALEKLFF. CDR3 coding DNA: TGTGCCAGCAGTCAACAGGGGGCGTTAGAAAAACTGTTTTTT. This chain uses TRBV12-3 or TRBV12-4 with TRBJ1-4; 9 bases fit TRBD1. With 5 bases clipped from V and 8 bases from J, the junction kept 6 bases outside the gene matches. This CDR3 has 14 amino acids.

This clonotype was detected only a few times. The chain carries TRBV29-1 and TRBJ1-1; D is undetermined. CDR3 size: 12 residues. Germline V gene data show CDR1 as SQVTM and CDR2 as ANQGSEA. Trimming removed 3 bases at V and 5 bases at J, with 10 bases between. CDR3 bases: TGCAGCGTTGAGCGGACGAGTACTGAAGCTTTCTTT. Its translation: CSVERTSTEAFF.

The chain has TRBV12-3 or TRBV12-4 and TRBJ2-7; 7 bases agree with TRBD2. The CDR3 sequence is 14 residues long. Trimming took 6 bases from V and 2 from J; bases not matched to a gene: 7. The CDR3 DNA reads TGTGCCAGCAGGAGGGGAGGGAACACCTACGAGCAGTACTTC. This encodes CASRRGGNTYEQYF.

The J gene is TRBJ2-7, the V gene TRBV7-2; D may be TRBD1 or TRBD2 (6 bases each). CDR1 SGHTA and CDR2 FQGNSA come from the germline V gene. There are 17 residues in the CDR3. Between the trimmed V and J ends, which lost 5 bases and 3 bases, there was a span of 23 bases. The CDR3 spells CASSTGYGGWASYEQYF. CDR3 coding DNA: TGTGCCAGCAGCACCGGATACGGGGGCTGGGCCAGCTACGAGCAGTACTTC.

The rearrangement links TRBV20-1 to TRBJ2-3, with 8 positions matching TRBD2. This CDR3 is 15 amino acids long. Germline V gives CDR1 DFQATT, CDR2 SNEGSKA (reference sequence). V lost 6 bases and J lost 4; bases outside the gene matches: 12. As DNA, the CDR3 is TGCAGTGCCGACACTAGCGGAGCTCCCCCAGATACGCAGTATTTT. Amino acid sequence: CSADTSGAPPDTQYF.

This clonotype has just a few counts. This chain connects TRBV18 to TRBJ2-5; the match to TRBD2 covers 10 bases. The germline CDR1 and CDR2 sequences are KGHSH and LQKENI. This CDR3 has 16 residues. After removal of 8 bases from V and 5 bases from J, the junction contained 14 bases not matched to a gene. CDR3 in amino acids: CASRTSGVTRRETQYF. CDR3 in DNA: TGTGCCAGCCGGACTAGCGGAGTTACTCGAAGGGAGACCCAGTACTTC.

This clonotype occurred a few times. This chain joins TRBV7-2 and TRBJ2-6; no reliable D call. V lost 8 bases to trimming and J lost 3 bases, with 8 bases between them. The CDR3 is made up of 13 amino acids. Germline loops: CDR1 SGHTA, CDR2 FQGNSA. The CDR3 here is CASAPGGANVLTF. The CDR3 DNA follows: TGTGCCAGCGCCCCTGGTGGGGCCAACGTCCTGACTTTC.

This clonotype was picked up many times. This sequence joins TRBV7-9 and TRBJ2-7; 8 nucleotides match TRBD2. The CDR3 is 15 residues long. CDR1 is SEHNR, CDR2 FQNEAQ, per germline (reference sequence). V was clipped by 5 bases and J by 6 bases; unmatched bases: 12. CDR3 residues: CASSPGLAGAGEQYF. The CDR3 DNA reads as TGTGCCAGCAGCCCCGGACTAGCAGGAGCAGGCGAGCAGTACTTC.

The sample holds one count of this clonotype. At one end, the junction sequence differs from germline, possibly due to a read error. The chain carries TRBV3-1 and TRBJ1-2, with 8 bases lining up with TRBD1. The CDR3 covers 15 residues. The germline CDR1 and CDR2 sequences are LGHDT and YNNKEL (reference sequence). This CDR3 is CASSQDPQGAYGCTF. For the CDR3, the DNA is TGTGCCAGCAGCCAAGATCCCCAGGGGGCTTATGGCTGCACCTTC. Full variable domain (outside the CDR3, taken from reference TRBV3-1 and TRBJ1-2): DTAVSQTPKYLVTQMGNDKSIKCEQNLGHDTMYWYKQDSKKFLKIMFSYNNKELIINETVPNRFSPKSPDKAHLNLHINSLELGDSAVYFCASSQDPQGAYGCTFGSGTRLTVV.

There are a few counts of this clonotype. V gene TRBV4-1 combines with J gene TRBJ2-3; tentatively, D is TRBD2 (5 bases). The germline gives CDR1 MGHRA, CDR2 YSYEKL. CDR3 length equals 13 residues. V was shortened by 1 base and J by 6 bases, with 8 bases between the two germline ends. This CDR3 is CASSQVLVDTQYF. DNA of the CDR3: TGCGCCAGCAGCCAAGTACTAGTGGATACGCAGTATTTT.

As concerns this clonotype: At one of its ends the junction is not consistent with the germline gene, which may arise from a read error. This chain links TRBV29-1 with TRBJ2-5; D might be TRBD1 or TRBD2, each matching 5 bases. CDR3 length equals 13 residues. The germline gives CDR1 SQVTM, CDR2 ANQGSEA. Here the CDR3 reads CSVSAGTKEIQYF. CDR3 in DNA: TGCAGCGTCTCAGCCGGGACGAAAGAGATCCAGTACTTC.

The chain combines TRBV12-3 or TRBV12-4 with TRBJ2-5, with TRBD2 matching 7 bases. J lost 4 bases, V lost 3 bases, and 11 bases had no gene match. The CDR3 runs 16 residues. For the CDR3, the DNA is TGTGCCAGCAGTTTGGGCAGCCGACTAGCCCCAGAGACCCAGTACTTC. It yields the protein CASSLGSRLAPETQYF.

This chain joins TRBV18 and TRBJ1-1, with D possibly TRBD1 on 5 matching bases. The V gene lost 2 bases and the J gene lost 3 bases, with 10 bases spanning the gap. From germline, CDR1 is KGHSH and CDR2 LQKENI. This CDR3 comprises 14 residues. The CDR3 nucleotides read TGTGCCAGCTCACCAGCCGGGGCGGACACTGAAGCTTTCTTT. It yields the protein CASSPAGADTEAFF.

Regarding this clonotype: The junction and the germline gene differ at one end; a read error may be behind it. The CDR3, as DNA: TGTACCAGCAGTGGGGGTACGAGAGGGGATAATGAAAAACTGTTTTTT. This gives the protein CTSSGGTRGDNEKLFF. The V gene is TRBV12-3 or TRBV12-4, the J gene TRBJ1-4; D is possibly TRBD1 (5 bases). This CDR3 has 16 residues.

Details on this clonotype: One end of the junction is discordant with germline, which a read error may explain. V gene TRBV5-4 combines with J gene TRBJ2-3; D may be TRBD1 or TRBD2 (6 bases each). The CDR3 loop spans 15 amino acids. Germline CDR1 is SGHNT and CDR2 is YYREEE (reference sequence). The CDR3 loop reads CTSSLGGYSTDTQYF. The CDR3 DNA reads TGTACCAGCAGCTTGGGGGGCTATAGCACAGATACGCAGTATTTT.

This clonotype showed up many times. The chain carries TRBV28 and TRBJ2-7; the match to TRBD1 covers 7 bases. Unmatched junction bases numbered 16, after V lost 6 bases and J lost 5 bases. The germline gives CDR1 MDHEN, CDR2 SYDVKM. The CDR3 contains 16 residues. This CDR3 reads CASRSTSTGLKNEQYF. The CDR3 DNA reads TGTGCCAGCAGATCCACCTCGACAGGGTTGAAAAACGAGCAGTACTTC.

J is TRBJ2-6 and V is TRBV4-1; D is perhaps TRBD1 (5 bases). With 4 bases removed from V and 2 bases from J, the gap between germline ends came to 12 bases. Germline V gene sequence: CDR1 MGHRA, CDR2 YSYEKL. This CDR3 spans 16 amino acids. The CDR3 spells CASSLKSGTGANVLTF. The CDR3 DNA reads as TGCGCCAGCAGCCTCAAATCAGGGACTGGGGCCAACGTCCTGACTTTC.

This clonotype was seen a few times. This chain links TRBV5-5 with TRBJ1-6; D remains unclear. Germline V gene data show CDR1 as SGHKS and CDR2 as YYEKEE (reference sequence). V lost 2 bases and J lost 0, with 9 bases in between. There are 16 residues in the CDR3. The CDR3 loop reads CASSFRPSSYNSPLHF. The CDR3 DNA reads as TGTGCCAGCAGCTTTAGACCGAGCTCCTATAATTCACCCCTCCACTTT.

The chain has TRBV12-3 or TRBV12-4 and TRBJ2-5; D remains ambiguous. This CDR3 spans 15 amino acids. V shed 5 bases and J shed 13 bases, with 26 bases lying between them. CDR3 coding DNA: TGTGCCAGCAGTATCTTCCCGGACGGGTCCTACGAGCTGTACTTC. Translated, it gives CASSIFPDGSYELYF.

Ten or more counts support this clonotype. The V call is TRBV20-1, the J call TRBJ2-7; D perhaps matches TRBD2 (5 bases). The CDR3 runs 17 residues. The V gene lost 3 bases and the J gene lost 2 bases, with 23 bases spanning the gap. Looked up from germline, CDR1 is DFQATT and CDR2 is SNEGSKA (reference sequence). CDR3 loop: CSASPVAQRSVAYEQYF. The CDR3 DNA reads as TGCAGTGCTAGTCCTGTAGCGCAACGGAGTGTCGCCTACGAGCAGTACTTC.

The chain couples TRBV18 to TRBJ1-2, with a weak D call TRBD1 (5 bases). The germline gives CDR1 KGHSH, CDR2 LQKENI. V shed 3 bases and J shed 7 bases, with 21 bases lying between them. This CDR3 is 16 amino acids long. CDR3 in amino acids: CASSPLGRQQSGGYTF. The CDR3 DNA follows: TGTGCCAGCTCACCTTTGGGACGCCAGCAATCGGGTGGCTACACCTTC.

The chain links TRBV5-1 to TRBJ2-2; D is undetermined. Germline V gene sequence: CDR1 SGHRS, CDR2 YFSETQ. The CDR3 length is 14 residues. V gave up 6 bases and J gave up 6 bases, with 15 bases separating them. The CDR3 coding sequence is TGCGCCAGCATAAAAGGAGCCCGGGCCGGGGAGCTGTTTTTT. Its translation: CASIKGARAGELFF.

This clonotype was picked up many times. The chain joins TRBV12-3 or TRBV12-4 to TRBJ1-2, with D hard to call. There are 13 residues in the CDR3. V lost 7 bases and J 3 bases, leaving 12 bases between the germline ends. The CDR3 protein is CASTLRTDYGYTF. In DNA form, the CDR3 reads TGTGCCAGCACCCTGAGGACGGACTATGGCTACACCTTC.

The CDR3 protein is CASRYQWQGGDQPQHF. As DNA, the CDR3 is TGTGCCAGCAGATATCAGTGGCAGGGAGGGGATCAGCCCCAGCATTTT. The chain carries TRBV9 and TRBJ1-5; maybe TRBD1 (5 bases). The CDR3 consists of 16 residues. The V and J ends lost 5 bases and 5 bases respectively, with 20 bases between them. Germline V gene sequence: CDR1 SGDLS, CDR2 YYNGEE. Using reference TRBV9 and TRBJ1-5 for the parts outside the CDR3, the full variable domain is DSGVTQTPKHLITATGQRVTLRCSPRSGDLSVYWYQQSLDQGLQFLIQYYNGEERAKGNILERFSAQQFPDLHSELNLSSLELGDSALYFCASRYQWQGGDQPQHFGDGTRLSIL.

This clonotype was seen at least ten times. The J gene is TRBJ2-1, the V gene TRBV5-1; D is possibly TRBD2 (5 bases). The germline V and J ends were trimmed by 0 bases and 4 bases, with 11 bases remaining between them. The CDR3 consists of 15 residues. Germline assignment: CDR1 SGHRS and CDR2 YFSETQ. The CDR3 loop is CASSLEASRYNEQFF. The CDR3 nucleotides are TGCGCCAGCAGCTTGGAGGCTAGCAGATACAATGAGCAGTTCTTC.

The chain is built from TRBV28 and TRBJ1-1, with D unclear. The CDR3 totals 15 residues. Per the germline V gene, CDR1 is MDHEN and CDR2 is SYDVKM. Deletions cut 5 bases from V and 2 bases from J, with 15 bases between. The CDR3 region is CASSPQWIGNTEAFF. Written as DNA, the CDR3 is TGTGCCAGCAGTCCACAATGGATAGGAAACACTGAAGCTTTCTTT.

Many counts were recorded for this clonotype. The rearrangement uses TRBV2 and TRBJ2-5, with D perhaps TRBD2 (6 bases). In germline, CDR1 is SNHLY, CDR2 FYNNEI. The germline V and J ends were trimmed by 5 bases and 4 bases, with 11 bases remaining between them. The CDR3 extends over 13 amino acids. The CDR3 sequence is CASSPTSIETQYF. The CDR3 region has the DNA TGTGCCAGCAGTCCAACTAGCATAGAGACCCAGTACTTC.

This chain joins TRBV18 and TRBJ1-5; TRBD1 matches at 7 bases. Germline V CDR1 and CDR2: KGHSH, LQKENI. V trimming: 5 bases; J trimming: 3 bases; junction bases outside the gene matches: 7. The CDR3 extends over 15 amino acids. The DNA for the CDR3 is TGTGCCAGCTCATCCCGGACAGGCTCCAATCAGCCCCAGCATTTT. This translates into CASSSRTGSNQPQHF.

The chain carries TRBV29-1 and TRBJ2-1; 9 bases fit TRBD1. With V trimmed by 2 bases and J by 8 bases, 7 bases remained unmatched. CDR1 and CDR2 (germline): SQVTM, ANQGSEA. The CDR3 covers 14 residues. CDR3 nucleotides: TGCAGCGTTGAATCCGGGACAGGGTGTCATGAGCAGTTCTTC. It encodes CSVESGTGCHEQFF.